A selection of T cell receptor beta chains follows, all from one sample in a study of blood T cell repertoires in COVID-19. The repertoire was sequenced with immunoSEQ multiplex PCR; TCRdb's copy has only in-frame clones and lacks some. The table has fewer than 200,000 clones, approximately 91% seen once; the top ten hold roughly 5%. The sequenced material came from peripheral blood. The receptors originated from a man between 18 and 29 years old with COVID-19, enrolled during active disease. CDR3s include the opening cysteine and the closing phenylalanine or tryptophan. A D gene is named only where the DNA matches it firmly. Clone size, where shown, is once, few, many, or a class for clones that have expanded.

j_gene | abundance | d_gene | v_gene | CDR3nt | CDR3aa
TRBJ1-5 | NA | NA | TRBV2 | TGTGCCAGCAGGGGACTGACTTTTAATCAGCCCCAGCATTTT | CASRGLTFNQPQHF
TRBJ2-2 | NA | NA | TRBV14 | TGTGCCAGCAGCCAAGTAGGGGCAACTTACCCGACCGGGGAGCTGTTTTTT | CASSQVGATYPTGELFF
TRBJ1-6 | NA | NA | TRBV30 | TGTGCCTGGACCCACCCAAGGGAGAATTCACCCCTCCACTTT | CAWTHPRENSPLHF
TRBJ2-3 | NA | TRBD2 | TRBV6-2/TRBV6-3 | TGTGCCAGCAGTTATGGCGGGAGTTGGGATACGCAGTATTTT | CASSYGGSWDTQYF
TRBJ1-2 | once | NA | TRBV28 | TGTGCCAGCAGTTTAGGGGGCTCGAGCGGCTACACCTTC | CASSLGGSSGYTF
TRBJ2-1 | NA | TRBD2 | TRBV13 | TGTGCCAGCAGCTGGACCCTAGCGGGAGTTCCCGGGAGCTCCTACAATGAGCAGTTCTTC | CASSWTLAGVPGSSYNEQFF
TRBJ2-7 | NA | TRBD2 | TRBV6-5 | TGTGCCAGCAGTTACTCAGGCCTAGCGGGATTCCACGAGCAGTACTTC | CASSYSGLAGFHEQYF
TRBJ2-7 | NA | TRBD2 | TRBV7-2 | TGTGCCAGCAGCTTAGCGGGAGGGCCAAGCGAGCAGTACTTC | CASSLAGGPSEQYF
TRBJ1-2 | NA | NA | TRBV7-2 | TGTGCCAGCAGCTTAGCGTCAGGGAACTATGGCTACACCTTC | CASSLASGNYGYTF
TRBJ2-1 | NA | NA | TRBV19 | TGTGCCAGTAATCGAGGGCAAGTGGTCAATGAGCAGTTCTTC | CASNRGQVVNEQFF
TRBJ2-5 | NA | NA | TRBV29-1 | TGCAGCGTTCCCGGCCAGGGGGAGACCCAGTACTTC | CSVPGQGETQYF
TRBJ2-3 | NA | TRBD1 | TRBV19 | TGTGCCAGTAGTCCCCTTTTGCCAGGGGGCTTCAAGACAGATACGCAGTATTTT | CASSPLLPGGFKTDTQYF
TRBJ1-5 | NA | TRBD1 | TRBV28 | TGTGCCAGCAGGCTACAGGGGGTTAGGGATCAGCCCCAGCATTTT | CASRLQGVRDQPQHF